These 22 T cell receptor beta chains share one sample of origin, sequenced in a study of T-cell reconstitution after alpha-beta-depleted transplantation in children. The TCRbeta library incorporated unique molecular identifiers. Via MiXCR, TCRdb re-called the PCR reads, giving one row per CDR3 protein. Of some 200,000 distinct CDR3 sequences listed, about 11% are singletons. The sample was PBMCs, taken before TCRalphabeta/CD19-depleted stem cell transplant. These receptors originate from a child younger than two with acute myeloid leukemia, due to receive a stem cell transplant.

For this clonotype: The junction shows a germline mismatch at one end, possibly a read error. For the CDR3, the DNA is TGTGCCCGCAGTTTCGCGGGACGGAACAATGAGCAGTTCTTC. It yields the protein CARSFAGRNNEQFF. The rearrangement links TRBV12-3 or TRBV12-4 to TRBJ2-1, with D possibly matching TRBD2 (6 bases). The length of the CDR3 is 14 residues.

A remark on this clonotype: A much larger clone sits a single nucleotide away, making a read error possible. No conserved phenylalanine or tryptophan is present at the end of the CDR3, so a read error is the likely explanation. The rearrangement links TRBV12-3 or TRBV12-4 to TRBJ2-2, with 13 bases identical to TRBD2. The trim removed 6 bases at V and 5 bases at J, leaving 15 bases unmatched. CDR3 size: 19 residues. The DNA of the CDR3 is TGTGCCAGCAGCCCGCGTCGACTAGCGGGAGGTCGGTGGACCGGGGAGCTGTTTTAT. Protein sequence: CASSPRRLAGGRWTGELFY.

The CDR3 is CAISEDRTSETQYF. Written as DNA, the CDR3 is TGTGCCATCAGTGAAGACAGAACATCAGAGACCCAGTACTTC. The gene calls are TRBV10-3 and TRBJ2-5; TRBD1 is a possible D gene (5 bases). The CDR3 contains 14 residues. Germline CDR1 is ENHRY and CDR2 is SYGVKD. V lost 3 bases to trimming and J lost 4 bases, with 12 bases between them.

This clonotype has a count of ten or more. V gene TRBV20-1 combines with J gene TRBJ1-1, with no clear D. The ends were cut back, 3 bases at V and 0 bases at J, with 17 bases in the middle. The CDR3 consists of 16 residues. CDR1 and CDR2 from the germline V gene are DFQATT and SNEGSKA (reference sequence). The CDR3 DNA follows: TGCAGTGCTAGTATACCGGACGGCAAGGTGAACACTGAAGCTTTCTTT. It specifies CSASIPDGKVNTEAFF.

This clonotype was seen ten or more times. V usage is TRBV12-3 or TRBV12-4 and J usage is TRBJ1-1; D is unresolved. The CDR3 sequence is 15 residues long. V dropped 6 bases and J dropped 4 bases, with 18 bases sitting between them. The CDR3: CASSPGGFRSTEAFF. The CDR3 coding sequence is TGTGCCAGCAGCCCCGGTGGGTTTCGGAGCACTGAAGCTTTCTTT.

This clonotype was observed at least ten times. This chain links TRBV27 with TRBJ1-5; D is uncertain. Trimming stripped 6 bases from V and 7 bases from J, with 13 bases between. From germline, CDR1 is MNHEY and CDR2 SMNVEV (reference sequence). The CDR3 contains 13 residues. CDR3 region: CASSPRFGQPQHF. The DNA of the CDR3 is TGTGCCAGCAGCCCGCGTTTTGGACAGCCCCAGCATTTT.

Many counts were recorded for this clonotype. The CDR3, as DNA: TGTGCCAGCAGCTTACTAGCGGGAGTTGGGGGAGATACGCAGTATTTT. It specifies CASSLLAGVGGDTQYF. This chain links TRBV7-2 with TRBJ2-3, with TRBD2 identical over 10 bases. Unmatched junction bases numbered 7, after V lost 2 bases and J lost 5 bases. This CDR3 contains 16 residues. In germline, CDR1 is SGHTA, CDR2 FQGNSA.

As to this clonotype: A much larger clone lies a single base off, so this may be a read error. This chain links TRBV3-1 with TRBJ2-5, with 7 bases lining up with TRBD1. Germline CDR1 and CDR2: LGHDT and YNNKEL (reference sequence). The CDR3 is 15 residues long. This chain's CDR3 is CVSSQEMRGQETQYF. CDR3 bases: TGTGTCAGCAGCCAAGAGATGAGGGGGCAGGAGACCCAGTACTTC.

This clonotype was found many times. The chain uses TRBV12-3 or TRBV12-4 and TRBJ2-7, with a possible D match to TRBD1 (6 bases). This CDR3 region has 14 residues. The V end was cut by 8 bases, the J end by 1 base, with 15 bases between. The CDR3 region has the DNA TGTGCCAGCGGCAACGCAGGGGTTTCCTACGAGCAGTACTTC. Protein product: CASGNAGVSYEQYF.

This clonotype was observed at least ten times. The V and J genes are TRBV9 and TRBJ2-7; TRBD1 might be the D (5 bases). The CDR3 extends over 13 amino acids. V dropped 0 bases and J dropped 6 bases, with 10 bases sitting between them. In germline, CDR1 is SGDLS, CDR2 YYNGEE. The CDR3 here is CASSVATGGEQYF. CDR3 DNA: TGTGCCAGCAGCGTAGCCACAGGTGGCGAGCAGTACTTC.

This clonotype was recorded many times. The V and J genes are TRBV5-1 and TRBJ2-2, with 13 positions matching TRBD2. The CDR3 totals 16 residues. V trimming: 4 bases; J trimming: 5 bases; junction bases outside the gene matches: 5. Germline loops: CDR1 SGHRS, CDR2 YFSETQ. Here the CDR3 reads CASSGLAGEWTGELFF. The CDR3 nucleotides read TGCGCCAGCAGCGGACTAGCGGGAGAGTGGACCGGGGAGCTGTTTTTT.

This clonotype was counted ten times or more. The chain uses TRBV25-1 and TRBJ2-7; D uncertain. CDR1 is MGHDK, CDR2 SYGVNS, per germline. The CDR3 contains 14 residues. Trimming took off 0 bases at V and 6 bases at J, with 12 bases between the two ends. The CDR3 bases are TGTGCCAGCAGTGAATACCGGTCCGGGTTCGAGCAGTACTTC. Residues: CASSEYRSGFEQYF.

The chain has TRBV7-3 and TRBJ2-2; TRBD2 agrees at 9 bases. CDR1 and CDR2 (germline): SGHTA, FQGTGA. This CDR3 spans 14 amino acids. V shed 6 bases and J 5 bases; nucleotides not matched to a gene: 4. Written as DNA, the CDR3 is TGTGCCAGCAGACGAGCGGGAGGTACCGGGGAGCTGTTTTTT. Encoded protein: CASRRAGGTGELFF.

The chain carries TRBV30 and TRBJ2-2, with D perhaps TRBD2 (6 bases). The CDR3 is 13 amino acids. CDR1 is GTSNPN and CDR2 is SVGIG in the germline V gene (reference sequence). The V end was cut by 0 bases, the J end by 6 bases, with 8 bases between. This CDR3 reads CAWSVWGAGELFF. CDR3 nucleotides: TGTGCCTGGAGTGTCTGGGGGGCCGGGGAGCTGTTTTTT.

This chain joins TRBV18 and TRBJ1-1; maybe TRBD1 (5 bases). Germline V gene data show CDR1 as KGHSH and CDR2 as LQKENI. The CDR3 contains 16 residues. V lost 2 bases and J lost 6, with 19 bases in between. In DNA, the CDR3 is TGTGCCAGCTCACCATCGGACTCCAGGGTTTTATCTGAAGCTTTCTTT. It codes for CASSPSDSRVLSEAFF.

This clonotype was seen ten or more times. The gene calls are TRBV18 and TRBJ1-2; maybe TRBD1 (5 bases). V was cut by 6 bases and J by 3 bases, with 8 bases left in between. CDR3 size: 12 residues. Germline CDR1 is KGHSH and CDR2 is LQKENI. The CDR3 DNA is TGTGCCAGCTCCCGGGACGACTATGGCTACACCTTC. Protein: CASSRDDYGYTF.

This clonotype came up many times. V gene TRBV12-3 or TRBV12-4 combines with J gene TRBJ2-5; D call uncertain. The CDR3 spans 14 residues. The V gene lost 3 bases and the J gene lost 1 base, with 9 bases spanning the gap. CDR3 sequence reads: CASSLGGSQETQYF. CDR3 DNA: TGTGCCAGCAGTTTGGGCGGCAGCCAAGAGACCCAGTACTTC.

The chain combines TRBV12-2 with TRBJ2-1; no DNA check was done on the table's D call, TRBD2. TRBV12-2 is designated a pseudogene. This CDR3 comprises 16 residues. CDR3 amino acids: CASRLGIGETNNEQFF. CDR3 in DNA: TGTGCAAGTCGCTTAGGAATCGGGGAGACGAACAATGAGCAGTTCTTC.

This clonotype occurred many times. The rearrangement joins TRBV6-1 to TRBJ2-1; TRBD2 matches at 12 bases. The CDR3 sequence is 17 residues long. Germline V gene lookup returns CDR1 MNHNS and CDR2 SASEGT. J was trimmed by 4 bases and V by 5 bases; bases with no gene match: 9. The CDR3 is CASSIHPGTSGYNEQFF. The CDR3, as DNA: TGTGCCAGCAGTATTCACCCCGGGACTAGCGGGTACAATGAGCAGTTCTTC.

This rearrangement joins TRBV28 to TRBJ2-2; D gene unclear. The germline V gene encodes CDR1 MDHEN and CDR2 SYDVKM. CDR3 length equals 13 residues. V was clipped by 5 bases and J by 6 bases, with 10 bases between them. The CDR3 is CASSARVSGELFF. The CDR3 DNA sequence: TGTGCCAGCAGTGCTAGAGTATCCGGGGAGCTGTTTTTT.

Turning to this clonotype: The junction and the germline gene differ at one end; a read error may be behind it. The V and J genes are TRBV7-2 and TRBJ2-1, with D uncertain. CDR1 and CDR2 (germline): SGHTA, FQGNSA. The CDR3 totals 14 residues. The CDR3 is CSSSLAGVSAEQFF. CDR3 DNA: TGTTCCAGCAGCTTAGCAGGAGTATCGGCGGAGCAGTTCTTC.

About this clonotype itself: No conserved phenylalanine or tryptophan ends this CDR3, so it is likely a read error. The rearrangement links TRBV10-2 to TRBJ1-1, with 7 bases that match TRBD1. Germline CDR1 and CDR2: WSHSY and SAAADI. The trim removed 8 bases at V and 1 base at J, leaving 7 bases unmatched. This CDR3 comprises 14 residues. This CDR3 is CASSRQGQNTEAFY. CDR3 coding DNA: TGCGCCAGCTCTAGACAGGGACAGAACACTGAAGCTTTCTAT.